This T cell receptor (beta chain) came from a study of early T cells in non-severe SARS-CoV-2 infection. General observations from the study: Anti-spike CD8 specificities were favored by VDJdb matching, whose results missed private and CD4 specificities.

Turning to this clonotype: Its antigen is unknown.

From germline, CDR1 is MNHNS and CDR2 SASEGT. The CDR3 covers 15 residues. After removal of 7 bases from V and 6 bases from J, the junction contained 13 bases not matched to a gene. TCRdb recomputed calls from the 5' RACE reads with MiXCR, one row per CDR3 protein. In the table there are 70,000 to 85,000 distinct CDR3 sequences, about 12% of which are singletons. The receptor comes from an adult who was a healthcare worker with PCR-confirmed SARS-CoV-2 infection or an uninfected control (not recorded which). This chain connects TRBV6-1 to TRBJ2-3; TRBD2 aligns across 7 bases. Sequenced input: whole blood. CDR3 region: CASTTVSGSGDTQYF. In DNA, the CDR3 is TGTGCCAGCACCACCGTGTCTGGTAGCGGGGATACGCAGTATTTT.